One sample yielded the 29 T cell receptor beta chains listed below, sequenced in a study of T-cell reconstitution after alpha-beta-depleted transplantation in children. Unique molecular identifiers were incorporated when the TCRbeta library was constructed. Via MiXCR, TCRdb re-called the PCR reads, giving one row per CDR3 protein. The repertoire holds just over 950,000 distinct CDR3 sequences, with about 30% as singletons. The source was PBMCs, mostly from graft donor cells, collected 360 days after TCRalphabeta/CD19-depleted stem cell transplant. These receptors were collected from a boy younger than two who had a stem cell transplant for SCID, so the T cells may come from the graft donor.

V usage is TRBV6-5 and J usage is TRBJ1-1; D is unresolved. Germline V gene sequence: CDR1 MNHEY, CDR2 SVGAGI. CDR3 length: 15 residues. V lost 5 bases, J lost 0 bases, and 13 bases lay in between. CDR3 residues: CASSTSRSLNTEAFF. The CDR3 DNA reads TGTGCCAGCAGTACATCGAGGAGCTTGAACACTGAAGCTTTCTTT.

The chain has TRBV7-2 and TRBJ2-1; D uncertain. Germline values: CDR1 SGHTA, CDR2 FQGNSA. V was trimmed by 3 bases and J by 0 bases, leaving 12 bases between them. The CDR3 runs to 16 residues. Written as DNA, the CDR3 is TGTGCCAGCAGCTTGTTCAGGCGTTTCTCCTACAATGAGCAGTTCTTC. Translating gives CASSLFRRFSYNEQFF.

The J gene is TRBJ1-5, the V gene TRBV6-1; D is uncertain. Looked up from germline, CDR1 is MNHNS and CDR2 is SASEGT. V shed 7 bases and J shed 6 bases, with 19 bases lying between them. The CDR3 runs to 15 residues. The chain's CDR3 is CASTTDSGGSQPQHF. The CDR3 DNA follows: TGTGCCAGCACCACCGACTCGGGAGGGAGTCAGCCCCAGCATTTT.

This clonotype was seen more than once but under ten times. The rearrangement links TRBV6-5 to TRBJ1-2; perhaps TRBD1 as D (5 bases). The germline CDR1 and CDR2 sequences are MNHEY and SVGAGI. This CDR3 spans 12 amino acids. Trimming took off 2 bases at V and 7 bases at J, with 8 bases between the two ends. The chain's CDR3 is CASSYQGGGYTF. CDR3 nucleotides: TGTGCCAGCAGTTACCAGGGCGGTGGCTACACCTTC.

The chain couples TRBV12-3 or TRBV12-4 to TRBJ1-3, with D maybe TRBD1 (5 bases). This CDR3 spans 13 amino acids. Deletions cut 6 bases from V and 1 base from J, with 7 bases between. The CDR3 reads CASSRTSGNTIYF. CDR3 bases: TGTGCCAGCAGCAGGACATCTGGAAACACCATATATTTT.

This clonotype was detected only a few times. The chain links TRBV28 to TRBJ2-7; D ambiguous. Germline V gives CDR1 MDHEN, CDR2 SYDVKM. V was cut by 6 bases and J by 0 bases, with 12 bases left in between. The CDR3 spans 14 residues. The CDR3 bases are TGTGCCAGCAGCCGCGACCGACCCTCCTACGAGCAGTACTTC. Its translation: CASSRDRPSYEQYF. Together with reference TRBV28 and TRBJ2-7, the CDR3 gives the full variable domain: DVKVTQSSRYLVKRTGEKVFLECVQDMDHENMFWYRQDPGLGLRLIYFSYDVKMKEKGDIPEGYSVSREKKERFSLILESASTNQTSMYLCASSRDRPSYEQYFGPGTRLTVT.

The V and J genes are TRBV3-1 and TRBJ1-2; D possibly corresponds to TRBD1 (5 bases). The CDR3 has 14 residues. V was pared by 1 base and J by 5 bases, with 11 bases between. Germline V gene sequence: CDR1 LGHDT, CDR2 YNNKEL (reference sequence). The DNA for the CDR3 is TGTGCCAGCAGCCAAGGAGGCAGGGAATATGGCTACACCTTC. Translation: CASSQGGREYGYTF.

The gene calls are TRBV29-1 and TRBJ2-5; 7 nucleotides align to TRBD2. This CDR3 contains 13 residues. Looked up from germline, CDR1 is SQVTM and CDR2 is ANQGSEA. J lost 5 bases, V lost 5 bases, and 8 bases had no gene match. The CDR3: CSVSGAAGETQYF. Here the CDR3 DNA reads TGCAGCGTTAGCGGGGCGGCGGGGGAGACCCAGTACTTC.

This clonotype was seen only a few times. The J gene is TRBJ2-7, the V gene TRBV13; the D is unclear. The CDR3 is 13 residues long. Trimming pared 1 base from V and 6 bases from J, leaving 10 bases between. Germline CDR1 and CDR2: PRHDT and FYEKMQ (reference sequence). DNA for the CDR3: TGTGCCAGCAGCTTAGACCCAAGCTCCGAGCAGTACTTC. Its protein is CASSLDPSSEQYF.

The gene calls are TRBV7-9 and TRBJ1-6, with a possible D match to TRBD1 (6 bases). The CDR3 loop spans 15 amino acids. Germline CDR1 reads SEHNR; CDR2 reads FQNEAQ (reference sequence). Trimming pared 2 bases from V and 9 bases from J, leaving 14 bases between. CDR3 amino acids: CASSLIGGRVSPLHF. The CDR3 nucleotides are TGTGCCAGCAGCTTAATAGGGGGAAGGGTTTCACCCCTCCACTTT.

The chain recombines TRBV28 with TRBJ2-5, with TRBD2 identical over 7 bases. CDR1 and CDR2 (germline): MDHEN, SYDVKM. The CDR3 is made up of 15 amino acids. V lost 5 bases, J lost 5 bases, and 11 bases stayed unmatched. This CDR3 is CASSPPGEGKETQYF. CDR3 bases: TGTGCCAGCAGTCCCCCGGGGGAGGGGAAGGAGACCCAGTACTTC.

This chain joins TRBV5-1 and TRBJ1-4; D remains ambiguous. CDR1 is SGHRS, CDR2 YFSETQ, per germline. The germline V and J ends were trimmed by 0 bases and 3 bases, with 6 bases remaining between them. There are 14 residues in the CDR3. This CDR3 reads CASSLGPSNEKLFF. For the CDR3, the DNA is TGCGCCAGCAGCTTGGGCCCTTCTAATGAAAAACTGTTTTTT.

The V and J genes are TRBV19 and TRBJ2-3, with 8 bases identical to TRBD2. Trimming took 5 bases from V and 2 from J; bases not matched to a gene: 12. Germline V lookup: CDR1 LNHDA, CDR2 SQIVND (reference sequence). The CDR3 extends over 17 amino acids. The CDR3 loop is CASSAPESGGFTDTQYF. CDR3 in DNA: TGTGCCAGTAGTGCACCCGAGAGCGGGGGTTTCACAGATACGCAGTATTTT.

The chain links TRBV12-3 or TRBV12-4 to TRBJ2-1, with 14 bases fitting TRBD2. V dropped 5 bases and J dropped 8; count of bases not matched to a gene: 2. The CDR3 length is 14 residues. In DNA, the CDR3 is TGTGCCAGCAGTCGACTAGCGGGGGGGCATGAGCAGTTCTTC. Translation gives CASSRLAGGHEQFF.

This chain uses TRBV12-3 or TRBV12-4 with TRBJ1-2; D not resolved. Trimming left V 2 bases short and J 8 bases short, with 12 bases between. The CDR3 is 13 residues long. CDR3 region: CASSLPLSEGYTF. CDR3 bases: TGTGCCAGCAGTTTACCCCTATCTGAAGGCTACACCTTC.

This sequence joins TRBV5-1 and TRBJ2-7; D unclear. The CDR3 totals 15 residues. The germline V gene has CDR1 SGHRS and CDR2 YFSETQ. The V and J ends lost 0 bases and 1 base respectively, with 11 bases between them. The CDR3 DNA sequence: TGCGCCAGCAGCTTGGGTGTGGATCTTTCCTACGAGCAGTACTTC. Amino acid sequence: CASSLGVDLSYEQYF.

The CDR3 here is CASSLGRQPPYEQYF. The CDR3 nucleotides are TGTGCCAGCAGCCTAGGACGACAGCCTCCCTACGAGCAGTACTTC. J is TRBJ2-7 and V is TRBV3-1; D might be TRBD1 (5 bases). CDR3 length: 15 amino acids. Germline lookup yields CDR1 LGHDT and CDR2 YNNKEL (reference sequence). V lost 4 bases, J lost 2 bases, and 15 bases lay in between.

The genes are TRBV20-1 and TRBJ2-3; 12 bases line up with TRBD2. CDR3 length: 13 amino acids. Germline V lookup: CDR1 DFQATT, CDR2 SNEGSKA (reference sequence). Trimming at V came to 6 bases and at J to 5 bases, leaving 3 bases not matched to a gene. The CDR3 nucleotides are TGCAGTGCCCGACTAGCGGGGGAAGATACGCAGTATTTT. Translation gives CSARLAGEDTQYF.

The chain has TRBV7-9 and TRBJ1-4; 7 positions agree with TRBD1. Trimming at V came to 2 bases and at J to 8 bases, leaving 8 bases not matched to a gene. This CDR3 contains 15 residues. CDR1 and CDR2 (germline): SEHNR, FQNEAQ (reference sequence). The CDR3 coding sequence is TGTGCCAGCAGCTTACAATCGGACAGGAACGAAAAACTGTTTTTT. Its protein product is CASSLQSDRNEKLFF.

The chain combines TRBV30 with TRBJ2-7; D possibly matches TRBD1 or TRBD2 (5 bases each). Germline lookup yields CDR1 GTSNPN and CDR2 SVGIG (reference sequence). The CDR3 has 16 amino acids. Trimming pared 0 bases from V and 2 bases from J, leaving 17 bases between. The CDR3 DNA sequence: TGTGCCTGGAGTGTACCGGGACCGAAGTTAACCTACGAGCAGTACTTC. It specifies CAWSVPGPKLTYEQYF.

This chain connects TRBV20-1 to TRBJ2-2; TRBD1 matches at 8 bases. The V gene's germline CDR1 is DFQATT and CDR2 SNEGSKA (reference sequence). The CDR3 covers 15 residues. With V trimmed by 0 bases and J by 2 bases, 2 bases remained unmatched. CDR3 sequence: CSAREGTGNTGELFF. DNA of the CDR3: TGCAGTGCTAGAGAAGGGACAGGAAACACCGGGGAGCTGTTTTTT.

About this clonotype itself: A single base separates this from a much larger clone, so it may be a read error. The chain is built from TRBV4-1 and TRBJ2-1, with TRBD2 matching 10 bases. This CDR3 is 15 amino acids long. Germline CDR1 MGHRA, CDR2 YSYEKL. For the CDR3, the DNA is TGCGCCAGCAGGCTAGCGGGGGAGATGAACAATGAGAAGTTCTTC. Translated: CASRLAGEMNNEKFF.

V gene TRBV27 combines with J gene TRBJ2-7; D is perhaps TRBD1 (5 bases). This CDR3 is built from 12 residues. Per germline, CDR1 MNHEY and CDR2 SMNVEV (reference sequence). V was trimmed by 3 bases and J by 6 bases, leaving 9 bases between them. For the CDR3, the DNA is TGTGCCAGCAGTTTCTACCAGGGCGAGCAGTACTTC. Its protein is CASSFYQGEQYF.

This clonotype was counted only a few times. The rearrangement joins TRBV7-2 to TRBJ2-5; 11 bases agree with TRBD1. CDR1 is SGHTA and CDR2 is FQGNSA in the germline V gene. Trimming took 1 base from V and 2 from J; bases not matched to a gene: 6. CDR3 length: 17 residues. Here the CDR3 reads CASSLGGQGVGQETQYF. DNA of the CDR3: TGTGCCAGCAGCTTAGGGGGACAGGGGGTAGGTCAAGAGACCCAGTACTTC.

The V and J genes are TRBV28 and TRBJ2-6; TRBD1 aligns across 12 bases. Germline CDR1 is MDHEN and CDR2 is SYDVKM. CDR3 length: 17 residues. J was trimmed by 4 bases and V by 8 bases; bases with no gene match: 9. CDR3 region: CASQSGQGASGANVLTF. The CDR3 nucleotides read TGTGCCAGCCAGTCGGGACAGGGGGCGTCGGGGGCCAACGTCCTGACTTTC.

The genes are TRBV11-2 and TRBJ2-5; D is unclear. The CDR3 is made up of 15 amino acids. The germline V gene has CDR1 SGHAT and CDR2 FQNNGV. The germline V and J ends were trimmed by 6 bases and 0 bases, with 14 bases remaining between them. CDR3 in DNA: TGTGCCAGCAGGAGTTCGTTACAGCACCAAGAGACCCAGTACTTC. Protein product: CASRSSLQHQETQYF.

This clonotype was counted only a few times. V gene TRBV20-1 combines with J gene TRBJ2-5, with D possibly matching TRBD2 (6 bases). Looked up from germline, CDR1 is DFQATT and CDR2 is SNEGSKA (reference sequence). This CDR3 is 14 amino acids long. V gave up 3 bases and J gave up 3 bases, with 14 bases separating them. In nucleotides, the CDR3 is TGCAGTGCTAGTAGGCCCCCGGGGGAAGAGACCCAGTACTTC. Protein sequence: CSASRPPGEETQYF.

This clonotype was counted a few times. The chain uses TRBV20-1 and TRBJ2-5; 12 nucleotides align to TRBD2. The CDR3 is 18 amino acids. The V segment lost 0 bases and the J segment 2 bases; nucleotides outside the gene matches: 10. Germline V gene lookup returns CDR1 DFQATT and CDR2 SNEGSKA (reference sequence). The CDR3 spells CSARDGRLAGVVQETQYF. DNA of the CDR3: TGCAGTGCTAGAGATGGCCGACTAGCGGGGGTGGTTCAAGAGACCCAGTACTTC.

The chain carries TRBV12-3 or TRBV12-4 and TRBJ1-1, with 7 bases identical to TRBD1. The CDR3 sequence is 16 residues long. The ends lost 5 bases at V and 4 bases at J; junction bases unmatched: 13. The DNA for the CDR3 is TGTGCCAGCAGTGAACAGGGGAAATTGTACGGCACTGAAGCTTTCTTT. This codes for CASSEQGKLYGTEAFF.